Each of the 19 T cell receptor beta chains below was sequenced from the same sample in a study of identifying expanded T cells in peripheral blood. Profiled with immunoSEQ multiplex PCR; TCRdb holds only in-frame clones, not every one. Among 70,000 to 100,000 clones listed, approximately 86% were seen once. Material for sequencing was blood. These receptors all come from a person between 18 and 75 years old in good health.

This chain joins TRBV11-2 and TRBJ1-1, with unresolved D. V was cut by 3 bases and J by 5 bases, with 7 bases left in between. CDR3 length: 12 residues. Germline V gene data show CDR1 as SGHAT and CDR2 as FQNNGV. This CDR3 is CASSLSGTEAFF. The CDR3 DNA sequence: TGTGCCAGCAGCTTGTCGGGAACTGAAGCTTTCTTT.

The chain uses TRBV18 and TRBJ1-6; D call uncertain. The CDR3 has 16 residues. Deletions cut 0 bases from V and 7 bases from J, with 13 bases between. Germline V CDR1 and CDR2: KGHSH, LQKENI. For the CDR3, the DNA is TGTGCCAGCTCACCACCGGGGAGGGAAGGGAATTCACCCCTCCACTTT. Protein: CASSPPGREGNSPLHF. Complete variable domain (other parts from reference TRBV18 and TRBJ1-6): NAGVMQNPRHLVRRRGQEARLRCSPMKGHSHVYWYRQLPEEGLKFMVYLQKENIIDESGMPKERFSAEFPKEGPSILRIQQVVRGDSAAYFCASSPPGREGNSPLHFGNGTRLTVT.

Concerning this clone itself: The sample contains more than one DNA sequence encoding this CDR3. The chain joins TRBV7-9 to TRBJ1-1, with D unclear. CDR1 and CDR2 from the germline V gene are SEHNR and FQNEAQ (reference sequence). V lost 0 bases and J lost 5, with 7 bases in between. CDR3 length equals 13 residues. Here the CDR3 DNA reads TGTGCCAGCAGCTTAGCCGGGTTGACTGAAGCTTTCTTT. It is translated as CASSLAGLTEAFF.

The chain has TRBV5-4 and TRBJ1-2; a weak D match, TRBD1 (6 bases). CDR1 and CDR2 (germline): SGHNT, YYREEE (reference sequence). The V end was cut by 4 bases, the J end by 4 bases, with 8 bases between. The CDR3 is 12 amino acids. In nucleotides, the CDR3 is TGTGCCAGCAGCCCGACAGGCTATGGCTACACCTTC. Amino acid sequence: CASSPTGYGYTF.

The chain links TRBV7-9 to TRBJ1-1, with D possibly being TRBD1 (5 bases). V was cut by 5 bases and J by 4 bases, with 11 bases left in between. The germline CDR1 and CDR2 sequences are SEHNR and FQNEAQ (reference sequence). The CDR3 has 13 amino acids. The CDR3 reads CASSQERGTEAFF. The DNA for the CDR3 is TGTGCCAGCAGCCAGGAGAGGGGCACTGAAGCTTTCTTT.

The chain combines TRBV6-5 with TRBJ2-2; D is unclear. Germline V gives CDR1 MNHEY, CDR2 SVGAGI. V dropped 1 base and J dropped 1 base, with 7 bases sitting between them. CDR3 length equals 15 residues. The CDR3 region has the DNA TGTGCCAGCAGTTACTACAGATTGAACACCGGGGAGCTGTTTTTT. Amino acid sequence: CASSYYRLNTGELFF.

The rearrangement joins TRBV5-1 to TRBJ2-5, with D maybe TRBD2 (5 bases). Trimming removed 2 bases at V and 4 bases at J, with 12 bases between. This CDR3 has 14 amino acids. The germline V gene has CDR1 SGHRS and CDR2 YFSETQ. The CDR3 sequence is CASSLPGSAETQYF. CDR3 sequence (DNA): TGCGCCAGCAGCTTACCGGGATCCGCAGAGACCCAGTACTTC.

The rearrangement links TRBV18 to TRBJ2-2; 8 bases align to TRBD1. This CDR3 is 17 amino acids long. Trimming took 3 bases from V and 6 from J; bases not matched to a gene: 12. CDR1 is KGHSH, CDR2 LQKENI, per germline. The CDR3 sequence is CASSPRMGQVDPGELFF. The DNA for the CDR3 is TGTGCCAGCTCACCTCGAATGGGACAGGTGGACCCCGGGGAGCTGTTTTTT.

This CDR3 is CASSLRGPIMTEPQHF. The CDR3 bases are TGTGCCAGCAGTTTACGTGGGCCCATAATGACCGAGCCCCAGCATTTT. The chain employs TRBV27 and TRBJ1-5; D gene ambiguous. The germline V gene encodes CDR1 MNHEY and CDR2 SMNVEV (reference sequence). The V end lost 2 bases, the J end lost 8 bases, and 19 bases lay between the germline ends. This CDR3 has 16 amino acids.

The chain is built from TRBV7-9 and TRBJ1-2; D might be TRBD1 (5 bases). The CDR3 is 15 residues long. Germline lookup yields CDR1 SEHNR and CDR2 FQNEAQ (reference sequence). Trimming took 1 base from V and 0 from J, leaving 9 bases between them. CDR3 sequence reads: CASSLVGAPNYGYTF. Here the CDR3 DNA reads TGTGCCAGCAGCTTAGTTGGGGCACCTAACTATGGCTACACCTTC.

V and J are TRBV29-1 and TRBJ1-1; D uncertain. This CDR3 has 12 residues. The germline V and J ends were trimmed by 5 bases and 3 bases, with 10 bases remaining between them. In germline, CDR1 is SQVTM, CDR2 ANQGSEA. The CDR3 DNA follows: TGCAGCGTTTGGGGATGGGACACTGAAGCTTTCTTT. Residues: CSVWGWDTEAFF.

The rearrangement links TRBV6-5 to TRBJ1-2, with 10 bases fitting TRBD1. V dropped 8 bases and J dropped 4; count of bases not matched to a gene: 4. This CDR3 is built from 13 residues. Germline CDR1 reads MNHEY; CDR2 reads SVGAGI. The CDR3 here is CASRQGAFYGYTF. DNA of the CDR3: TGTGCCAGCCGACAGGGGGCCTTCTATGGCTACACCTTC.

The chain joins TRBV29-1 to TRBJ1-1, with a tentative D call TRBD1 (5 bases). This CDR3 comprises 12 residues. Deletions cut 3 bases from V and 5 bases from J, with 10 bases between. Germline CDR1 reads SQVTM; CDR2 reads ANQGSEA. DNA for the CDR3: TGCAGCGTTGAGGAAGGGGAGACTGAAGCTTTCTTT. This codes for CSVEEGETEAFF.

The rearrangement joins TRBV6-6 to TRBJ1-1; TRBD1 is a possible D gene (5 bases). The CDR3 spans 14 residues. In germline, CDR1 is MNHNY, CDR2 SVGAGI (reference sequence). Trimming cost V 0 bases and J 5 bases, with 10 bases left between them. The CDR3 DNA reads TGTGCCAGCAGTTACTCTGGGGGAGGTACTGAAGCTTTCTTT. Protein: CASSYSGGGTEAFF.

The chain combines TRBV4-1 with TRBJ2-7, with a weak D call TRBD2 (5 bases). This CDR3 has 13 amino acids. Germline V gives CDR1 MGHRA, CDR2 YSYEKL. Deletions cut 4 bases from V and 0 bases from J, with 7 bases between. The CDR3 is CASSPRDSYEQYF. The CDR3 nucleotides read TGCGCCAGCAGCCCCCGGGACTCCTACGAGCAGTACTTC.

The rearrangement links TRBV7-8 to TRBJ1-2; D not resolved. Trimming pared 3 bases from V and 0 bases from J, leaving 14 bases between. Germline V gene sequence: CDR1 SGHVS, CDR2 FQNEAQ. The CDR3 covers 16 residues. CDR3 residues: CASSFWMELTNYGYTF. For the CDR3, the DNA is TGTGCCAGCAGCTTTTGGATGGAGCTTACTAACTATGGCTACACCTTC.

This sequence joins TRBV7-8 and TRBJ2-7; 7 bases match TRBD1. This CDR3 is 15 amino acids long. Germline lookup yields CDR1 SGHVS and CDR2 FQNEAQ. V lost 5 bases to trimming and J lost 3 bases; unmatched junction nucleotides: 10. The CDR3 region has the DNA TGTGCCAGCAGCAATTTACAGGGGTTAGTCTACGAGCAGTACTTC. This sequence encodes CASSNLQGLVYEQYF.

V is TRBV9 and J is TRBJ1-2; the match to TRBD1 covers 12 bases. Trimming at V came to 0 bases and at J to 4 bases, leaving 10 bases not matched to a gene. Germline-derived CDR1 and CDR2 are SGDLS and YYNGEE. The CDR3 covers 18 residues. CDR3: CASSVGGTGGPSGYGYTF. CDR3 nucleotide sequence: TGTGCCAGCAGCGTAGGCGGGACAGGGGGCCCCTCCGGCTATGGCTACACCTTC. Looking up the rest from reference TRBV9 and TRBJ1-2 gives the full variable domain: DSGVTQTPKHLITATGQRVTLRCSPRSGDLSVYWYQQSLDQGLQFLIQYYNGEERAKGNILERFSAQQFPDLHSELNLSSLELGDSALYFCASSVGGTGGPSGYGYTFGSGTRLTVV.

V is TRBV7-2 and J is TRBJ1-6, with a weak D call TRBD1 (5 bases). Per the germline V gene, CDR1 is SGHTA and CDR2 is FQGNSA. Trimming removed 5 bases at V and 9 bases at J, with 17 bases between. This CDR3 contains 15 residues. The CDR3 DNA reads as TGTGCCAGCAGCCTCGGGCAGGGAATGGGTTCACCCCTCCACTTT. As protein: CASSLGQGMGSPLHF.